A selection of T cell receptor beta chains follows, all from one sample in a study of blood T cell repertoires in COVID-19. Repertoires were generated with immunoSEQ multiplex PCR, while TCRdb's copy carries only in-frame clones and drops some. The sample lists 150,000 or so clones; over 80% were seen once. What was sequenced was peripheral blood. The source is a woman aged 60-70 years with acute or convalescent COVID-19. The CDR3 runs from the conserved cysteine through the conserved F or W. A D gene is named only where the DNA matches it firmly. Clone size is stated in some rows and not others, as once, few, many or a class when expanded.

D gene | J gene | clone size | V gene | CDR3 protein | CDR3 DNA
NA | TRBJ2-3 | NA | TRBV5-1 | CASSSTTGLYTDTQYF | TGCGCCAGCAGCTCCACGACAGGCCTTTACACAGATACGCAGTATTTT
TRBD1 | TRBJ2-7 | NA | TRBV7-8 | CASSGTGAYEQYF | TGTGCCAGCAGCGGGACAGGGGCCTACGAGCAGTACTTC
NA | TRBJ2-1 | NA | TRBV7-3 | CASSPLGGDLVEQFF | TGTGCCAGCAGCCCGCTGGGAGGTGACTTAGTTGAGCAGTTCTTC
NA | TRBJ1-2 | NA | TRBV24-1 | CATSDFTGSGYGYTF | TGTGCCACCAGTGATTTTACAGGGTCCGGCTATGGCTACACCTTC
NA | TRBJ1-4 | NA | TRBV6-5 | CASSYSKHEKLFF | TGTGCCAGCAGTTACTCGAAGCATGAAAAACTGTTTTTT
TRBD1 | TRBJ2-1 | NA | TRBV27 | CASSLFAGGNEQFF | TGTGCCAGCAGTTTATTCGCAGGGGGCAATGAGCAGTTCTTC
TRBD2 | TRBJ2-3 | NA | TRBV4-2 | CASSLAGTYTDTQYF | TGTGCCAGCAGCCTAGCGGGGACCTACACAGATACGCAGTATTTT
TRBD2 | TRBJ2-5 | NA | TRBV29-1 | CSVGEGQTQYF | TGCAGCGTAGGGGAGGGACAGACCCAGTACTTC
TRBD1 | TRBJ2-6 | NA | TRBV9 | CASSMMTGTTRTNVLTF | TGTGCCAGCAGCATGATGACAGGGACAACTCGGACCAACGTCCTGACTTTC
TRBD1 | TRBJ2-7 | once | TRBV19 | CASSIVDRGSYEQYF | TGTGCCAGTAGTATAGTGGACAGGGGCTCCTACGAGCAGTACTTC
TRBD1 | TRBJ2-2 | few | TRBV18 | CASSPWQGAGGELFF | TGTGCCAGCTCACCGTGGCAGGGGGCTGGCGGGGAGCTGTTTTTT
NA | TRBJ1-2 | once | TRBV9 | CASTRDEDGYTF | TGTGCCAGCACCAGGGATGAGGATGGCTACACCTTC
TRBD2 | TRBJ2-3 | NA | TRBV6-4 | CASSDSLAGGRTQYF | TGTGCCAGCAGTGACTCGCTAGCGGGGGGGCGGACGCAGTATTTT
NA | TRBJ1-6 | NA | TRBV15 | CATSREVQGGNSPLHF | TGTGCCACCAGCAGAGAAGTCCAGGGAGGAAATTCACCCCTCCACTTT
TRBD1 | TRBJ2-1 | NA | TRBV5-1 | CASSLGGQGAYNEQFF | TGCGCCAGTTCCCTTGGCGGGCAGGGGGCCTACAATGAGCAGTTCTTC
TRBD1 | TRBJ2-7 | NA | TRBV6-6 | CASSRTGGSDEQYF | TGTGCCAGCAGTCGTACAGGGGGCTCGGACGAGCAGTACTTC
TRBD1 | TRBJ1-2 | NA | TRBV29-1 | CSVDRQGRSGSNYGYTF | TGCAGCGTTGACAGACAGGGTCGGAGTGGATCTAACTATGGCTACACCTTC